The subject of this entry is one T cell receptor beta chain. As yet, its antigen is unknown. TCR libraries were built from approximately 0.55 ug of total RNA by linear amplification. Per the authors' pipeline: Tens of thousands of TCR alpha transcripts were sequenced from 4 to 6 healthy donors. TCRdb fed the reads into MiXCR, producing one record per CDR3 protein. These V and J calls derive from TCRdb rather than the authors' analysis. The data hold around 200,000 distinct CDR3 sequences, with 65% to 75% observed a single time. This sample is drawn from a study of healthy donors' naive CD4 and CD8 T cells. This CDR3 contains 15 residues. The germline CDR1 and CDR2 sequences are MNHEY and SVGEGT. V lost 4 bases and J lost 3, with 13 bases in between. Naive CD4+ cells were sorted as CD4+CD8-CD45RO-CD45RA+; naive CD8+ as CD8+CD4-CD45RA+CD27bright. Whole-study results and caveats: About an eighth of CD4/CD8 propensity variance appeared explained by V, J and CDR3 charge.

Sequencing input: naive CD4+ and CD8+ T cells sorted from blood, pooled from several donors. The chain uses TRBV6-2 or TRBV6-3 and TRBJ2-1, with a possible D match to TRBD1 (5 bases). The clonotype originates from a pool of human donors in good health; the sample pools cells from several healthy donors. CDR3 amino acids: CASSSDSLNYNEQFF. In DNA form, the CDR3 reads TGTGCCAGCAGTTCCGACAGCCTAAACTACAATGAGCAGTTCTTC.